Below are 23 T cell receptor beta chains sequenced from a single sample in a study of blood T cell repertoires in COVID-19. Only in-frame clones appear in the TCRdb table, and some are missing; sequencing was by immunoSEQ multiplex PCR. The repertoire has under 150,000 clones, approximately 87% of them found once; the top ten carry approximately 4.2%. The material sequenced was peripheral blood. The receptors derive from a woman in her forties with acute or convalescent COVID-19.

This chain links TRBV3-1 (or the pseudogene TRBV3-2) with TRBJ1-5; no definite D call. The CDR3 has 13 residues. The germline CDR1 and CDR2 sequences are LGHDT and YNNKEL (reference sequence). The V end was cut by 0 bases, the J end by 10 bases, with 10 bases between. CDR3 region: CASSQEPLRPQHF. The CDR3 DNA is TGTGCCAGCAGCCAAGAGCCCCTAAGACCCCAGCATTTT.

This sequence joins TRBV7-9 and TRBJ1-5, with 9 bases that match TRBD1. The ends lost 5 bases at V and 1 base at J; junction bases unmatched: 3. The CDR3 is 15 residues long. The germline V gene has CDR1 SEHNR and CDR2 FQNEAQ (reference sequence). The CDR3 spells CASSQGQGSNQPQHF. CDR3 DNA sequence: TGTGCCAGCAGCCAAGGACAGGGGAGCAATCAGCCCCAGCATTTT.

The chain recombines TRBV4-3 with TRBJ1-2; D may be TRBD1 (6 bases). CDR1 and CDR2 from the germline V gene are LGHNA and YSLEER. This CDR3 is 13 amino acids long. V lost 0 bases, J lost 8 bases, and 10 bases lay in between. CDR3 DNA: TGCGCCAGCAGCCAAGATGGGACATCGGGCTACACCTTC. Translation gives CASSQDGTSGYTF.

The chain has TRBV28 and TRBJ1-6; D uncertain. This CDR3 is 14 amino acids long. Germline CDR1 and CDR2: MDHEN and SYDVKM. Trimming stripped 9 bases from V and 7 bases from J, with 16 bases between. The CDR3 spells CASWASASNSPLHF. The DNA of the CDR3 is TGTGCCAGTTGGGCATCCGCCTCGAATTCACCCCTCCACTTT.

The chain joins TRBV10-3 to TRBJ2-7, with 7 bases aligning to TRBD2. Germline CDR1 and CDR2: ENHRY and SYGVKD. This CDR3 contains 13 residues. J gave up 4 bases and V 4 bases, and 4 bases lay outside the gene matches. In DNA, the CDR3 is TGTGCCATCAGTGCTAGCGGCTCATACGAGCAGTACTTC. This codes for CAISASGSYEQYF.

In DNA, the CDR3 is TGTGCCTGGATGCGAAATGAAAAACTGTTTTTT. Protein: CAWMRNEKLFF. J is TRBJ1-4 and V is TRBV30; no reliable D call. Germline-derived CDR1 and CDR2 are GTSNPN and SVGIG (reference sequence). Trimming removed 4 bases from V and 5 bases from J, with 5 bases in between. The length of the CDR3 is 11 residues.

The rearrangement joins TRBV12-3 or TRBV12-4 to TRBJ2-7; possibly TRBD1 for D (5 bases). Trimming stripped 3 bases from V and 6 bases from J, with 12 bases between. There are 13 residues in the CDR3. The CDR3 spells CASSLGPPGEQYF. The CDR3 DNA sequence: TGTGCCAGCAGTTTGGGGCCGCCGGGCGAGCAGTACTTC.

The chain employs TRBV6-6 and TRBJ2-3; D is ambiguous. Germline V gene sequence: CDR1 MNHNY, CDR2 SVGAGI (reference sequence). V was cut by 10 bases and J by 6 bases, with 8 bases left in between. The length of the CDR3 is 10 residues. The CDR3 bases are TGTGCCACCGCCCAGGATACGCAGTATTTT. Amino acids: CATAQDTQYF.

CDR3 residues: CASSLGATGGNYGYTF. The CDR3 nucleotides are TGCGCCAGCAGCTTGGGTGCAACAGGGGGTAACTATGGCTACACCTTC. The J gene is TRBJ1-2, the V gene TRBV5-1; TRBD1 matches at 8 bases. Germline lookup yields CDR1 SGHRS and CDR2 YFSETQ. The J segment lost 1 base and the V segment lost 0 bases, leaving 5 bases of the junction unmatched. The CDR3 runs 16 residues.

The gene calls are TRBV6-5 and TRBJ2-1, with 7 bases aligning to TRBD1. Germline V lookup: CDR1 MNHEY, CDR2 SVGAGI. Trimming took 7 bases from V and 9 from J; bases not matched to a gene: 15. The CDR3 loop spans 15 amino acids. The CDR3 bases are TGTGCCAGCACCCGTGGGGACAGTTTAAATCGTGAGCAGTTCTTC. It codes for CASTRGDSLNREQFF.

The chain carries TRBV27 and TRBJ1-2, with a tentative D call TRBD1 (5 bases). Germline CDR1 and CDR2: MNHEY and SMNVEV (reference sequence). The CDR3 runs to 13 residues. Trimming left V 2 bases short and J 8 bases short, with 12 bases between. The CDR3: CASSLTGGSGYTF. The CDR3 DNA reads TGTGCCAGCAGTTTAACGGGGGGAAGCGGCTACACCTTC.

V and J are TRBV13 and TRBJ1-3; D is unclear. The CDR3 runs 14 residues. Between the trimmed V and J ends, which lost 5 bases and 1 base, there was a span of 9 bases. CDR1 and CDR2 from the germline V gene are PRHDT and FYEKMQ (reference sequence). The CDR3 DNA follows: TGTGCCAGCAGCCGGGTCAATTCTGGAAACACCATATATTTT. It yields the protein CASSRVNSGNTIYF.

This chain uses TRBV7-9 with TRBJ2-7; the D gene is possibly TRBD2 (6 bases). The CDR3 has 14 amino acids. Germline V gene data show CDR1 as SEHNR and CDR2 as FQNEAQ (reference sequence). V gave up 5 bases and J gave up 3 bases, with 14 bases separating them. DNA of the CDR3: TGTGCCAGCAGCCGCGGAGGGCCCGGCTACGAGCAGTACTTC. This sequence encodes CASSRGGPGYEQYF.

This chain links TRBV5-1 with TRBJ2-7; 8 bases map to TRBD1. From germline, CDR1 is SGHRS and CDR2 YFSETQ. Trimming cost V 4 bases and J 5 bases; bases outside gene matches: 8. The CDR3 loop spans 14 amino acids. The CDR3 DNA follows: TGCGCCAGCAGCCCTAGACAGGGGCCCAACGAGCAGTACTTC. This encodes CASSPRQGPNEQYF.

The sample holds a few counts of this clone. Here the CDR3 DNA reads TGTGCCTGGAGTGGACAGGGAAATCAGCCCCAGCATTTT. This codes for CAWSGQGNQPQHF. This sequence joins TRBV30 and TRBJ1-5, with TRBD1 matching over 7 bases. The CDR3 is 13 residues long. CDR1 and CDR2 (germline): GTSNPN, SVGIG (reference sequence). With 1 base clipped from V and 4 bases from J, the junction kept 1 base outside the gene matches.

The chain links TRBV2 to TRBJ1-5; 7 bases fit TRBD1. The CDR3 totals 13 residues. Germline assignment: CDR1 SNHLY and CDR2 FYNNEI. Germline trimming cut 7 bases from V and 8 bases from J; bases unmatched to any gene: 8. The DNA of the CDR3 is TGTGCCAGCAATCAAGGGGGCTTAGAGCCCCAGCATTTT. Translating gives CASNQGGLEPQHF.

The chain carries TRBV19 and TRBJ1-1; TRBD1 might be the D (5 bases). Germline V gives CDR1 LNHDA, CDR2 SQIVND (reference sequence). This CDR3 spans 15 amino acids. V was trimmed by 1 base and J by 1 base, leaving 10 bases between them. CDR3 loop: CASSIARAQNTEAFF. CDR3 sequence (DNA): TGTGCCAGTAGTATAGCCAGGGCTCAGAACACTGAAGCTTTCTTT.

This chain joins TRBV18 and TRBJ1-2, with TRBD1 identical over 7 bases. V shed 2 bases and J 3 bases; nucleotides not matched to a gene: 6. CDR3 length: 15 residues. Germline values: CDR1 KGHSH, CDR2 LQKENI. The CDR3 DNA is TGTGCCAGCTCACCAAACAGGGGCGCCCACTATGGCTACACCTTC. The encoded protein is CASSPNRGAHYGYTF.

This rearrangement joins TRBV7-2 to TRBJ1-1; D is perhaps TRBD1 (6 bases). CDR1 SGHTA and CDR2 FQGNSA come from the germline V gene. The length of the CDR3 is 14 residues. V dropped 5 bases and J dropped 3 bases, with 13 bases sitting between them. CDR3 protein: CASSRGATYTEAFF. CDR3 bases: TGTGCCAGCAGCCGGGGGGCCACCTACACTGAAGCTTTCTTT.

The chain is built from TRBV28 and TRBJ2-2, with D possibly TRBD1 on 6 matching bases. The CDR3 covers 15 residues. Trimming stripped 6 bases from V and 2 bases from J, with 13 bases between. The germline V gene encodes CDR1 MDHEN and CDR2 SYDVKM. The CDR3 loop is CASRHRVGNTGELFF. The CDR3, as DNA: TGTGCCAGCAGGCACAGGGTAGGAAACACCGGGGAGCTGTTTTTT.

The rearrangement joins TRBV6-2 or TRBV6-3 to TRBJ2-5; 8 positions match TRBD2. CDR3 length: 18 residues. V shed 2 bases and J 5 bases; nucleotides not matched to a gene: 16. Germline V lookup: CDR1 MNHEY, CDR2 SVGEGT. The CDR3 loop is CASSYDYSGVNLEETQYF. The CDR3 nucleotides read TGTGCCAGCAGTTACGATTATAGCGGGGTCAACCTCGAGGAGACCCAGTACTTC.

This chain connects TRBV5-6 to TRBJ1-3, with D perhaps TRBD1 (5 bases). The CDR3 length is 14 residues. V was clipped by 6 bases and J by 0 bases, with 10 bases between them. The germline gives CDR1 SGHDT, CDR2 YYEEEE. Written as DNA, the CDR3 is TGTGCCAGCAATGCCGGGGGCTCTGGAAACACCATATATTTT. Translating it yields CASNAGGSGNTIYF.

The chain recombines TRBV4-3 with TRBJ1-4; D unclear. The CDR3 has 14 residues. V lost 3 bases, J lost 6 bases, and 11 bases lay in between. The germline CDR1 and CDR2 sequences are LGHNA and YSLEER. CDR3 region: CASSQEVVYEKLFF. The CDR3 region has the DNA TGCGCCAGCAGCCAGGAGGTTGTGTATGAAAAACTGTTTTTT.